This TCR beta chain was obtained from a study of Graves' ophthalmopathy and Graves' hyperthyroidism. About the research overall: Stable hyperthyroidism referred to disease that showed no ophthalmopathy within 18 months of follow-up.

Germline V gene sequence: CDR1 SGHTA, CDR2 FQGNSA. Trimming cost V 3 bases and J 4 bases; bases outside gene matches: 11. This CDR3 is 17 amino acids long. RNA served as the template for amplifying TCR beta CDR3 regions. Following a first-round RT-PCR that used HTBI primers, a second-round multiplex PCR was carried out. TCRdb re-called the multiplex PCR reads through MiXCR, storing one row per CDR3 protein. The sample contains 500,000 to 700,000 distinct CDR3 sequences, under 45% of which appear only once. Study observations and caveats: With about 88% sensitivity and 70% to 82% specificity, a 13-signature model separated ophthalmopathy from stable hyperthyroidism. The blood repertoire also included most expanded thyroid clonotypes above 0.001 frequency.

Exclusion applied to patients with other autoimmune diseases, uncontrolled infections, pregnancy or lactation. Of note for this clonotype: Its antigen is as yet unknown.

V usage is TRBV7-2 and J usage is TRBJ2-7, with TRBD1 matching over 11 bases. The sequence derives from an adult man with Graves' hyperthyroidism. What was sequenced was peripheral blood or thyroid tissue (not recorded which). CDR3 coding DNA: TGTGCCAGCAGCTTCCGGGACAGGGGGGACAGCTCTTACGAGCAGTACTTC. Encoded protein: CASSFRDRGDSSYEQYF.